These 19 T cell receptor beta chains were sequenced from one sample in a study of blood T cell repertoires in COVID-19. Repertoires were generated with immunoSEQ multiplex PCR, while TCRdb's copy carries only in-frame clones and drops some. Of about 49,000 clones in the sample, approximately 87% were seen once. The source material was peripheral blood. The receptors stem from a human donor in a cohort sampled during active COVID-19.

This rearrangement joins TRBV27 to TRBJ2-5; 8 nucleotides match TRBD1. Trimming removed 8 bases from V and 0 bases from J; junction bases left unmatched: 2. The length of the CDR3 is 13 residues. The germline V gene has CDR1 MNHEY and CDR2 SMNVEV (reference sequence). The CDR3 sequence: CASWGQDQETQYF. As DNA, the CDR3 is TGTGCCAGCTGGGGACAGGACCAAGAGACCCAGTACTTC.

This sequence joins TRBV2 and TRBJ2-5; D is possibly TRBD1 (6 bases). The germline V and J ends were trimmed by 5 bases and 5 bases, with 15 bases remaining between them. The length of the CDR3 is 14 residues. The germline V gene encodes CDR1 SNHLY and CDR2 FYNNEI. CDR3 in DNA: TGTGCCAGCAGTACAGGGTCAATACGGGAGACCCAGTACTTC. It translates to CASSTGSIRETQYF.

The chain carries TRBV27 and TRBJ2-7; possible D gene TRBD1, 6 bases. Germline CDR1 MNHEY, CDR2 SMNVEV (reference sequence). The ends were cut back, 5 bases at V and 2 bases at J, with 16 bases in the middle. The CDR3 is 15 residues long. The CDR3: CASSIRQEIPYEQYF. The CDR3 coding sequence is TGTGCCAGCAGTATCAGACAGGAAATACCCTACGAGCAGTACTTC.

This clone has just one count. This sequence joins TRBV6-2 or TRBV6-3 and TRBJ2-7; 9 nucleotides line up with TRBD2. V gave up 0 bases and J gave up 2 bases; unmatched junction bases: 8. The CDR3 spans 17 residues. Per the germline V gene, CDR1 is MNHEY and CDR2 is SVGEGT. The CDR3 is CASSYSSRAGGTYEQYF. The CDR3, as DNA: TGTGCCAGCAGTTACTCGTCCCGAGCGGGAGGCACCTACGAGCAGTACTTC.

The chain carries TRBV21-1 and TRBJ2-5; the table's D call TRBD2 went unverified against the DNA. TRBV21-1 is listed as a pseudogene. The CDR3 consists of 18 residues. The CDR3 region is CASSKLEAGATLQETQYF. The CDR3 bases are TGTGCCAGCAGCAAACTCGAGGCGGGAGCGACCCTTCAAGAGACCCAGTACTTC.

The gene calls are TRBV5-1 and TRBJ1-1, with 8 bases fitting TRBD1. V was clipped by 1 base and J by 1 base; unmatched bases: 3. Germline V gene lookup returns CDR1 SGHRS and CDR2 YFSETQ. The CDR3 extends over 15 amino acids. The CDR3 sequence is CASSLWGQANTEAFF. The CDR3 bases are TGCGCCAGCAGCTTGTGGGGACAGGCGAACACTGAAGCTTTCTTT.

The chain recombines TRBV5-1 with TRBJ2-6; D is uncertain. The V gene lost 4 bases and the J gene lost 0 bases, with 17 bases spanning the gap. The CDR3 extends over 18 amino acids. Germline V gene data show CDR1 as SGHRS and CDR2 as YFSETQ. CDR3 DNA sequence: TGCGCCAGCAGCCCGAGATGGGCTCCCCACTCTGGGGCCAACGTCCTGACTTTC. As protein: CASSPRWAPHSGANVLTF. The variable domain in full, with the rest retrieved from reference TRBV5-1 and TRBJ2-6, is KAGVTQTPRYLIKTRGQQVTLSCSPISGHRSVSWYQQTPGQGLQFLFEYFSETQRNKGNFPGRFSGRQFSNSRSEMNVSTLELGDSALYLCASSPRWAPHSGANVLTFGAGSRLTVL.

The chain uses TRBV6-6 and TRBJ2-3, with TRBD2 matching over 7 bases. J lost 0 bases, V lost 5 bases, and 14 bases had no gene match. CDR1 is MNHNY, CDR2 SVGAGI, per germline (reference sequence). The CDR3 contains 18 residues. This chain's CDR3 is CASSLFAGREKSTDTQYF. The CDR3 DNA sequence: TGTGCCAGCAGTCTATTCGCGGGGCGGGAGAAAAGCACAGATACGCAGTATTTT.

This chain joins TRBV28 and TRBJ2-2; possibly TRBD2 for D (7 bases). Germline CDR1 and CDR2: MDHEN and SYDVKM. The CDR3 loop spans 12 amino acids. V lost 6 bases and J lost 6, with 8 bases in between. In DNA, the CDR3 is TGTGCCAGCAGGGGGGGGCCCGGGGAGCTGTTTTTT. Protein: CASRGGPGELFF.

The CDR3 region is CASSKSSGFENEQFF. The CDR3 DNA is TGTGCCAGCAGCAAAAGTAGCGGGTTCGAAAATGAGCAGTTCTTC. The chain carries TRBV7-9 and TRBJ2-1, with TRBD2 matching 7 bases. Germline trimming cut 5 bases from V and 7 bases from J; bases unmatched to any gene: 11. Germline V gene lookup returns CDR1 SEHNR and CDR2 FQNEAQ (reference sequence). The CDR3 has 15 residues.

This clone occurred a few times. This chain connects TRBV30 to TRBJ2-7; 9 nucleotides agree with TRBD2. Germline V gene sequence: CDR1 GTSNPN, CDR2 SVGIG (reference sequence). The CDR3 runs 16 residues. After removal of 1 base from V and 4 bases from J, the junction contained 11 bases not matched to a gene. The CDR3 loop reads CAWSGRLREGGYEQYF. CDR3 coding DNA: TGTGCCTGGAGTGGACGATTGCGGGAGGGCGGGTACGAGCAGTACTTC.

This chain links TRBV10-1 with TRBJ2-7; 11 positions agree with TRBD2. CDR1 and CDR2 from the germline V gene are WNHNN and SYGVQD (reference sequence). Unmatched junction bases numbered 5, after V lost 0 bases and J lost 1 base. The CDR3 has 17 amino acids. DNA of the CDR3: TGCGCCAGCAGTGAGTCGATCCTAGCGGGAGGTTCCTACGAGCAGTACTTC. It translates to CASSESILAGGSYEQYF.

This chain's CDR3 is CASSLGLAAQGEQYF. The CDR3 nucleotides are TGTGCCAGCAGCTTAGGACTAGCGGCCCAGGGGGAGCAGTACTTC. The chain carries TRBV11-2 and TRBJ2-7, with 9 bases matching TRBD2. Looked up from germline, CDR1 is SGHAT and CDR2 is FQNNGV. The CDR3 has 15 residues. Unmatched junction bases numbered 8, after V lost 1 base and J lost 7 bases.

V and J are TRBV11-2 and TRBJ2-3, with TRBD2 matching over 9 bases. Germline V gene data show CDR1 as SGHAT and CDR2 as FQNNGV. The CDR3 is made up of 15 amino acids. V shed 7 bases, J shed 1 base, and the junction held 6 bases outside the gene matches. The CDR3 nucleotides are TGTGCCAGCACCTGGGGCGGGAGGGGCACAGATACGCAGTATTTT. Amino acid sequence: CASTWGGRGTDTQYF.

The rearrangement joins TRBV5-4 to TRBJ1-1, with a tentative D call TRBD1 (6 bases). Germline V gene lookup returns CDR1 SGHNT and CDR2 YYREEE (reference sequence). V gave up 1 base and J gave up 6 bases, with 16 bases separating them. The CDR3 contains 15 residues. In DNA form, the CDR3 reads TGTGCCAGCAGCTTGAGTAACAGGGATAACGCTGAAGCTTTCTTT. Translation gives CASSLSNRDNAEAFF.

The chain employs TRBV6-5 and TRBJ1-1, with unresolved D. Germline V gene sequence: CDR1 MNHEY, CDR2 SVGAGI. CDR3 size: 12 residues. The V gene lost 6 bases and the J gene lost 4 bases, with 9 bases spanning the gap. The CDR3 DNA reads TGTGCCAGCAGGTCAGCGGGCACTGAAGCTTTCTTT. This encodes CASRSAGTEAFF.

V gene TRBV5-4 combines with J gene TRBJ1-5; 10 bases fit TRBD1. CDR1 SGHNT and CDR2 YYREEE come from the germline V gene (reference sequence). Losses at the gene ends were 4 bases for V and 2 bases for J; bases not matched to a gene: 3. The CDR3 sequence is 15 residues long. CDR3 DNA: TGTGCCAGCAGCGCCGGGACAGGGGGCAATCAGCCCCAGCATTTT. It codes for CASSAGTGGNQPQHF.

This clone was detected a few times. The chain combines TRBV24-1 with TRBJ2-2, with TRBD1 matching 8 bases. The V gene end was trimmed by 6 bases and the J gene end by 6 bases; junction bases not matched to a gene: 5. The CDR3 sequence is 14 residues long. Germline CDR1 KGHDR, CDR2 SFDVKD. CDR3 DNA: TGTGCCACCAGTCTGACAGGGGTACCCGGGGAGCTGTTTTTT. Its translation: CATSLTGVPGELFF.

V and J are TRBV3-1 (or the pseudogene TRBV3-2) and TRBJ1-1; the D gene is possibly TRBD1 (5 bases). V shed 1 base and J shed 1 base, with 7 bases lying between them. This CDR3 has 14 amino acids. Germline V gives CDR1 LGHDT, CDR2 YNNKEL (reference sequence). The CDR3 is CASSQGGRNTEAFF. DNA for the CDR3: TGTGCCAGCAGCCAAGGGGGCAGGAACACTGAAGCTTTCTTT.